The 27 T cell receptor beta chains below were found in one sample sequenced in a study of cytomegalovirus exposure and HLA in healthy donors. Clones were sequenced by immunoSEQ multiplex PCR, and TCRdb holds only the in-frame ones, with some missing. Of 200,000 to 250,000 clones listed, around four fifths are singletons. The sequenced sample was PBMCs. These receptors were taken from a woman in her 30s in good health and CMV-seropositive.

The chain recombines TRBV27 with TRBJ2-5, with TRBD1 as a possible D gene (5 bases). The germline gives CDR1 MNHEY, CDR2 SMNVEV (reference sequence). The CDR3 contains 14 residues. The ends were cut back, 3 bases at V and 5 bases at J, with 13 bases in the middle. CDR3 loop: CASSFQGIPETQYF. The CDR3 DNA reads TGTGCCAGCAGTTTTCAGGGTATCCCGGAGACCCAGTACTTC.

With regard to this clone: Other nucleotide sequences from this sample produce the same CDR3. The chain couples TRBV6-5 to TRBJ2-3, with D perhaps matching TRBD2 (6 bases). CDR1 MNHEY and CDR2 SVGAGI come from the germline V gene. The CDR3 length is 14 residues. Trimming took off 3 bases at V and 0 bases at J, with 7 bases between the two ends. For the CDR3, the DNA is TGTGCCAGCAGTTATAGCGGAAGCACAGATACGCAGTATTTT. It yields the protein CASSYSGSTDTQYF.

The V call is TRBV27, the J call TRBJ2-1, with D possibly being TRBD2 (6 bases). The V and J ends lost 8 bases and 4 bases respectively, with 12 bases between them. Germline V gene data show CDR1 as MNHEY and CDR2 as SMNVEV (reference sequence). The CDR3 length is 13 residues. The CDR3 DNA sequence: TGTGCCAGCCTCGGGACTTCTTACAATGAGCAGTTCTTC. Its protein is CASLGTSYNEQFF.

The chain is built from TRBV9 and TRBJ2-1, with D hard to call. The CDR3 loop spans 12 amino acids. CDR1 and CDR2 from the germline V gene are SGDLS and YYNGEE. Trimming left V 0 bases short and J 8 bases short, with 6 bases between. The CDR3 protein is CASSVGRDEQFF. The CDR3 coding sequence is TGTGCCAGCAGCGTAGGAAGGGATGAGCAGTTCTTC. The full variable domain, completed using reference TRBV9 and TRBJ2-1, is DSGVTQTPKHLITATGQRVTLRCSPRSGDLSVYWYQQSLDQGLQFLIQYYNGEERAKGNILERFSAQQFPDLHSELNLSSLELGDSALYFCASSVGRDEQFFGPGTRLTVL.

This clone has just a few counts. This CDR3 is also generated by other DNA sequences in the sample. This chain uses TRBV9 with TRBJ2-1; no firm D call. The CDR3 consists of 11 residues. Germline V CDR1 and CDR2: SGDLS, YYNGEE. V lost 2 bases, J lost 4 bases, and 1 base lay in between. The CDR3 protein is CASSVYNEQFF. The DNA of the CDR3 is TGTGCCAGCAGCGTGTACAATGAGCAGTTCTTC.

The CDR3 here is CASSAGGGYQPQHF. The DNA for the CDR3 is TGTGCCAGCAGCGCGGGTGGCGGGTATCAGCCCCAGCATTTT. The chain uses TRBV7-9 and TRBJ1-5, with D unresolved. The CDR3 is made up of 14 amino acids. Germline CDR1 reads SEHNR; CDR2 reads FQNEAQ (reference sequence). V was pared by 5 bases and J by 5 bases, with 13 bases between.

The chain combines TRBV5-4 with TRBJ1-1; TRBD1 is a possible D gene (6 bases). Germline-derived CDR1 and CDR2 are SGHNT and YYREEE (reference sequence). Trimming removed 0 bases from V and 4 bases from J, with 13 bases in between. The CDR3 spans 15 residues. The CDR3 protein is CASSLDPGAVTEAFF. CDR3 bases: TGTGCCAGCAGCTTGGACCCAGGGGCGGTCACTGAAGCTTTCTTT.

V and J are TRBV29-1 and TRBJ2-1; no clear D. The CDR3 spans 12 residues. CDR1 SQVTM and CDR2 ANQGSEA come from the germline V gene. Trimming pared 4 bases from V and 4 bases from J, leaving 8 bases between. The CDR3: CSVVLEYNEQFF. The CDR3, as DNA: TGCAGCGTTGTCCTTGAGTACAATGAGCAGTTCTTC.

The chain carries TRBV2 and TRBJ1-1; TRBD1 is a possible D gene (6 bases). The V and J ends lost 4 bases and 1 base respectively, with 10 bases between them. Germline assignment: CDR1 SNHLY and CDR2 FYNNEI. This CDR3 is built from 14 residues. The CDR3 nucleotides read TGTGCCAGCAGTGTTCGGACAGAGAACACTGAAGCTTTCTTT. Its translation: CASSVRTENTEAFF.

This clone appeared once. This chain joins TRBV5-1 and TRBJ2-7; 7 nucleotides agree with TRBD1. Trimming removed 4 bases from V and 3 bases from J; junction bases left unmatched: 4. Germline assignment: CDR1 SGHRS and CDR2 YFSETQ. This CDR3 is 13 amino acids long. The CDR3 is CASSTGTDYEQYF. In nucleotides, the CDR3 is TGCGCCAGCAGCACAGGGACAGACTACGAGCAGTACTTC.

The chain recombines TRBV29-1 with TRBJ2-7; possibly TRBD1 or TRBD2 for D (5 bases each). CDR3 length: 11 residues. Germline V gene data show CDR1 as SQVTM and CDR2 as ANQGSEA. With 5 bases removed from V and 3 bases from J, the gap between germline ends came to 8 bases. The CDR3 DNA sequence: TGCAGCGTTCGGGGCGTCTACGAGCAGTACTTC. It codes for CSVRGVYEQYF.

CDR3: CASTGTYEQYF. The CDR3, as DNA: TGTGCCAGCACAGGGACCTACGAGCAGTACTTC. The chain links TRBV28 to TRBJ2-7; the D gene is possibly TRBD1 (5 bases). Germline V CDR1 and CDR2: MDHEN, SYDVKM. Trimming pared 7 bases from V and 2 bases from J, leaving 6 bases between. This CDR3 is built from 11 residues.

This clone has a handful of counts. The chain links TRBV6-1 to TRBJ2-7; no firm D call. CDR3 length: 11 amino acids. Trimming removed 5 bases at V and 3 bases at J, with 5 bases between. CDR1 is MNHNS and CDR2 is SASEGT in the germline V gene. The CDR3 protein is CASSLYYEQYF. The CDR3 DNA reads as TGTGCCAGCAGTCTATACTACGAGCAGTACTTC.

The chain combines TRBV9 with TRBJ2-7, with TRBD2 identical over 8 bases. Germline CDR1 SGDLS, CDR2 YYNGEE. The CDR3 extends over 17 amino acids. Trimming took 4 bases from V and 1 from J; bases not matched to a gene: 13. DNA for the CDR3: TGTGCCAGCAGCCCCCGAGGGAGCGGGGGAGAATCCTACGAGCAGTACTTC. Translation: CASSPRGSGGESYEQYF.

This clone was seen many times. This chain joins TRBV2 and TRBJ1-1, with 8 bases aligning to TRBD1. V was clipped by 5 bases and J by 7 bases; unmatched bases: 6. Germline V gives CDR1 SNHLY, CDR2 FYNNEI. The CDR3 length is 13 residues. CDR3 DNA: TGTGCCAGCAGTAAGGACAGGGAGAATGAAGCTTTCTTT. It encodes CASSKDRENEAFF.

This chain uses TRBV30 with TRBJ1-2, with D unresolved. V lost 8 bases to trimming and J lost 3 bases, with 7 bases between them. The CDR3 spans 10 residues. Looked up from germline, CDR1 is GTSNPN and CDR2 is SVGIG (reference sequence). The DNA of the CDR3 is TGTGCCCCTACAGACTATGGCTACACCTTC. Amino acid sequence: CAPTDYGYTF.

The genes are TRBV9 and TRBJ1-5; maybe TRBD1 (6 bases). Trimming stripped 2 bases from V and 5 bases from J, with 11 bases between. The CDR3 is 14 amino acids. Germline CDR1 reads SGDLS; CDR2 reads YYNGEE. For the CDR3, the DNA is TGTGCCAGCAGCGTGGGGGCGATGGATCAGCCCCAGCATTTT. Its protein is CASSVGAMDQPQHF.

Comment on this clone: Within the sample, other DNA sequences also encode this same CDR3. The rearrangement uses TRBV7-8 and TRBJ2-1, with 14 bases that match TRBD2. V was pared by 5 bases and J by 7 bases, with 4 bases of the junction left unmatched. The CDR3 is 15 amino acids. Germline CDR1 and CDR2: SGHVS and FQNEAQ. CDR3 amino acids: CASSLGLAGGNEQFF. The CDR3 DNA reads TGTGCCAGCAGCCTAGGACTAGCGGGGGGAAATGAGCAGTTCTTC.

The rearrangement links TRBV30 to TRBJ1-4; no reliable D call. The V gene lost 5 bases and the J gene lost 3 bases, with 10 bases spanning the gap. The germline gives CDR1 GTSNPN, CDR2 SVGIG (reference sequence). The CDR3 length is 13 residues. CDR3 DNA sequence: TGTGCCTGGGGCCAGGTACCTAATGAAAAACTGTTTTTT. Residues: CAWGQVPNEKLFF.

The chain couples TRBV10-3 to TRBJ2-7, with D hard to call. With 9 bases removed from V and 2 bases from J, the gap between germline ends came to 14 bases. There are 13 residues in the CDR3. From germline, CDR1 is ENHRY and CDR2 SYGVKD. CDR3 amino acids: CAMGGDSTYEQYF. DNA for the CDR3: TGTGCCATGGGTGGTGACTCCACCTACGAGCAGTACTTC.

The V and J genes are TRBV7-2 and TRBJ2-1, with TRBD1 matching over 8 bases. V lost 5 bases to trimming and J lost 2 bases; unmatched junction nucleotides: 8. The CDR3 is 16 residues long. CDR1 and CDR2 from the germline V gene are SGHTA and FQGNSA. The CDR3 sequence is CASSHTGGQAYNEQFF. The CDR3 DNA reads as TGTGCCAGCAGCCACACAGGGGGACAGGCCTACAATGAGCAGTTCTTC.

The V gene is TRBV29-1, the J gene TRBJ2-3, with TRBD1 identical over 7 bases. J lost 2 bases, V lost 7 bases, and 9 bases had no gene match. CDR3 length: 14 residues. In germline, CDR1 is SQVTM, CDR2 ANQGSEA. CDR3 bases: TGCAGCGGTCGACAGGGCCCAAACACAGATACGCAGTATTTT. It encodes CSGRQGPNTDTQYF.

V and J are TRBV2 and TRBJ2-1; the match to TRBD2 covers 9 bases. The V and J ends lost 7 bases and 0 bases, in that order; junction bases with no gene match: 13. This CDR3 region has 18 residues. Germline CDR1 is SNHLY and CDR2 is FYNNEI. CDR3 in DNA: TGTGCCAGCAAGTTAGCGGGAGAACTCTCGAGCTCCTACAATGAGCAGTTCTTC. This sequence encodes CASKLAGELSSSYNEQFF.

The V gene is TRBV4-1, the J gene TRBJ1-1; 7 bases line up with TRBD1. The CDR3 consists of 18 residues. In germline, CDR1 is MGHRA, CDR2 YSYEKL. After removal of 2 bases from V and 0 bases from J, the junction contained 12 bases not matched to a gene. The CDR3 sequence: CASSQMRGHSLLNTEAFF. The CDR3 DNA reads TGCGCCAGCAGCCAAATGAGGGGGCATAGCCTATTGAACACTGAAGCTTTCTTT.

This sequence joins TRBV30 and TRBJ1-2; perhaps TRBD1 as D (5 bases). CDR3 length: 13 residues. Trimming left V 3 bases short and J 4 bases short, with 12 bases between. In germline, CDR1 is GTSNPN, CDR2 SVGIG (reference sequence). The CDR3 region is CAWRKTASYGYTF. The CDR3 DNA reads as TGTGCCTGGAGGAAGACAGCATCCTATGGCTACACCTTC.

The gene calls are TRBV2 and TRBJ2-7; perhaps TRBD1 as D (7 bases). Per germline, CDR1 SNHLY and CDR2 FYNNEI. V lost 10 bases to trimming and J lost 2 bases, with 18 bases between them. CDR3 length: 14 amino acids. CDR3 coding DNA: TGTGCCACTGGGGATTCAGGGGGGACCTACGAGCAGTACTTC. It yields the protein CATGDSGGTYEQYF.

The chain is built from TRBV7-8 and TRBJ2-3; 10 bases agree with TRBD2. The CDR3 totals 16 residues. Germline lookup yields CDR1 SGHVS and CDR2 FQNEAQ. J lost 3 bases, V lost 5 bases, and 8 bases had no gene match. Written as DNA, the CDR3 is TGTGCCAGCAGCATGCTAGCGGGAGATACGACAGATACGCAGTATTTT. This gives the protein CASSMLAGDTTDTQYF.